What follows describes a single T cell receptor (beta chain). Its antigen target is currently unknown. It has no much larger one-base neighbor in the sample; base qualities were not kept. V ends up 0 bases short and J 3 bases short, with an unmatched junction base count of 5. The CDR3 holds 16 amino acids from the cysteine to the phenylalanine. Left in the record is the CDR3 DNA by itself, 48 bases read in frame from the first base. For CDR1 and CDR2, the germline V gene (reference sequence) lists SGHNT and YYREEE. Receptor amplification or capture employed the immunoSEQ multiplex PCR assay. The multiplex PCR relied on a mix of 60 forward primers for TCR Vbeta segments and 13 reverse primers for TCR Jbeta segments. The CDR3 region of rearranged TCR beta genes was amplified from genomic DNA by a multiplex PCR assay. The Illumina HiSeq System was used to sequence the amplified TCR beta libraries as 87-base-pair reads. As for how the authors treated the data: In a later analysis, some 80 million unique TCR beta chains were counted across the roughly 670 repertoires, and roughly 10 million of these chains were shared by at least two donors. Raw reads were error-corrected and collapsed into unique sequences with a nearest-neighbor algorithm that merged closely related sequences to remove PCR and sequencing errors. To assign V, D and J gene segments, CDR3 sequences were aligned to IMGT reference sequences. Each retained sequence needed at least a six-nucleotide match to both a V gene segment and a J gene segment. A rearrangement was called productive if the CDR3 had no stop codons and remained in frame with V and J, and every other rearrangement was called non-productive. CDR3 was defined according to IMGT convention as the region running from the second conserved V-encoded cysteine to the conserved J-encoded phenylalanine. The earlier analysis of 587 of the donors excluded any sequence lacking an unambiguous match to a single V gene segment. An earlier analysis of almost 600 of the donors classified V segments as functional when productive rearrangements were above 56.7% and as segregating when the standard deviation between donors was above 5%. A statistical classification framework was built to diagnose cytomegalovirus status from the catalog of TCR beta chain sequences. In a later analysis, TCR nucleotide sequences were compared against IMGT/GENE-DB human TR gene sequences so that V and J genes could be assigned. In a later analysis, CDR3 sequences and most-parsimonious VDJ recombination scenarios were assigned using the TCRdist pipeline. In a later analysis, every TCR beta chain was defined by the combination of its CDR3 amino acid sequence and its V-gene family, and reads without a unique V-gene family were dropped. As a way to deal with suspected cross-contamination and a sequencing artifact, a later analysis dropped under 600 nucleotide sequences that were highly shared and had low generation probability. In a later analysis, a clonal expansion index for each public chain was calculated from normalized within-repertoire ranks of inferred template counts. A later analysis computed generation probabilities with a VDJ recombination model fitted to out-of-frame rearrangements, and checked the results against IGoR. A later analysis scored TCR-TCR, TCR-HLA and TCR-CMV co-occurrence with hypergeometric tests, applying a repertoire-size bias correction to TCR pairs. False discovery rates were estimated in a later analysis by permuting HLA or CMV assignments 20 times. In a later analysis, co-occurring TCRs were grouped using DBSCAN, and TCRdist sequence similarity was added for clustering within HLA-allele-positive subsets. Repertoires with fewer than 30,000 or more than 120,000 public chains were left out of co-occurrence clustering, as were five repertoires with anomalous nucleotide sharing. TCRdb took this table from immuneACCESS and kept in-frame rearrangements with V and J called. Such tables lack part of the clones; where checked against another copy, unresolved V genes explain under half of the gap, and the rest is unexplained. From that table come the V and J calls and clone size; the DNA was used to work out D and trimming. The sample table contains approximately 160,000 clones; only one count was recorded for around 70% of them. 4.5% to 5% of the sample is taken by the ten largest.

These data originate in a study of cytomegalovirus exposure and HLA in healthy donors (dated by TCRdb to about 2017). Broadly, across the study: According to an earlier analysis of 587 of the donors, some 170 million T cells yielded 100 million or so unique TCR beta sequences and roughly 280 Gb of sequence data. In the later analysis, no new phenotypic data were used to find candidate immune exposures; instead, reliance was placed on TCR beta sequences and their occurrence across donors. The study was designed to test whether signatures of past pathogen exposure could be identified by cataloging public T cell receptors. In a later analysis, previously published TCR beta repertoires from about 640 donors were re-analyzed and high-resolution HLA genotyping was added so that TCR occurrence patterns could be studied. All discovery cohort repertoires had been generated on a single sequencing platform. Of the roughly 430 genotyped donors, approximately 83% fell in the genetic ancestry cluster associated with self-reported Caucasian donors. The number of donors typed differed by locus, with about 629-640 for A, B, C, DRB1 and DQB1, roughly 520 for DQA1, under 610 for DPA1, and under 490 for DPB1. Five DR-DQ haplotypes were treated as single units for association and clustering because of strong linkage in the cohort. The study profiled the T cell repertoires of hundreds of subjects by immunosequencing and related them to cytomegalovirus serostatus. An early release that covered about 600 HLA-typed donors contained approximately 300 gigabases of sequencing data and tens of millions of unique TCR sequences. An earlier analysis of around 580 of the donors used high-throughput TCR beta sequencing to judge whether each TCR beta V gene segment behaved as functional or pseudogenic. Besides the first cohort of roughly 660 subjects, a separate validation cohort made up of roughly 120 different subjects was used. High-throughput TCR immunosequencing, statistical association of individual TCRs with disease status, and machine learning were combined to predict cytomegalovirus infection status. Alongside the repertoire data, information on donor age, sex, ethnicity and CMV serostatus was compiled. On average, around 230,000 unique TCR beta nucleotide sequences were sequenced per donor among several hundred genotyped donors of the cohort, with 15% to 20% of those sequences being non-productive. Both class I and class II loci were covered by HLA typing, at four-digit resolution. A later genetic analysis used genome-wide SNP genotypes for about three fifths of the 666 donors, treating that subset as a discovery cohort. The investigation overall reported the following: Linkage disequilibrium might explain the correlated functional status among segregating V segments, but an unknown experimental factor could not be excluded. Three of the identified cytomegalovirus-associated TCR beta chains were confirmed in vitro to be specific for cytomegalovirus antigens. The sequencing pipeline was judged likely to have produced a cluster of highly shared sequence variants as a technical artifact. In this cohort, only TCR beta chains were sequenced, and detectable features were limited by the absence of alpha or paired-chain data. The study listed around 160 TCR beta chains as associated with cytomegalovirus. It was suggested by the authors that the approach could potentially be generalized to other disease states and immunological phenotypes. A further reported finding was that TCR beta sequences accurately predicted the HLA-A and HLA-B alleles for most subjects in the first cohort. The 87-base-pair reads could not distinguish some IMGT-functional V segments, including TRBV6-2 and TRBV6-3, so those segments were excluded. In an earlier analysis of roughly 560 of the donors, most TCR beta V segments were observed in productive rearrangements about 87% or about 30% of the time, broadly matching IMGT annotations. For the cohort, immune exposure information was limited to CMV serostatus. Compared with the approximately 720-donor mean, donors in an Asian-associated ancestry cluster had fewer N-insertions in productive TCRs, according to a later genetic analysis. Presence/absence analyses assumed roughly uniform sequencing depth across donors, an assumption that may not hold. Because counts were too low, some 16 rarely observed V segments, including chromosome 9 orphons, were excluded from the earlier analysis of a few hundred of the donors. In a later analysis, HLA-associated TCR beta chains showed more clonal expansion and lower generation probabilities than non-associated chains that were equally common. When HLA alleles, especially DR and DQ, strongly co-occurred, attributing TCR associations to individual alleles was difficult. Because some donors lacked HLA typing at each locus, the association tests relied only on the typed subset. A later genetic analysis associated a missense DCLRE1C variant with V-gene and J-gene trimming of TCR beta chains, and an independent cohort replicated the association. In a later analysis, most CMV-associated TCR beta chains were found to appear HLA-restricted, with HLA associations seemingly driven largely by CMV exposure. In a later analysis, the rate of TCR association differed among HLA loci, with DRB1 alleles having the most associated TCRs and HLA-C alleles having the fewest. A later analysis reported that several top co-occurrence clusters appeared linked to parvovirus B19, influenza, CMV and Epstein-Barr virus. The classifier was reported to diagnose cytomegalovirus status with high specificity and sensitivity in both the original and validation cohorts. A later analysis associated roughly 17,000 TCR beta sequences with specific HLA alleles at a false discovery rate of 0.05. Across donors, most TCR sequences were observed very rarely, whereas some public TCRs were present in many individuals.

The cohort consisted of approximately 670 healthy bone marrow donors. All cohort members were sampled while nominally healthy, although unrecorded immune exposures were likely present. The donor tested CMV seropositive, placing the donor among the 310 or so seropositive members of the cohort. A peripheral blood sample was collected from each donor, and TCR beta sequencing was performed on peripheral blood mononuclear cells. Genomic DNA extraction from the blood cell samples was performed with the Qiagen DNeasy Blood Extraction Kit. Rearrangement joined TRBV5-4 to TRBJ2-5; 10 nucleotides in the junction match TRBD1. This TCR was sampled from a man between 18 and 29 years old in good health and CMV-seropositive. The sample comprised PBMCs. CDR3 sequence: CASSLVGGQGEETQYF. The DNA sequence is TGTGCCAGCAGCTTGGTAGGTGGACAGGGGGAAGAGACCCAGTACTTC.